Presented here are 8 T cell receptor beta chains from one specimen sequenced in a study of blood T cell repertoires in COVID-19. Only in-frame clones appear in the TCRdb table, and some are missing; sequencing was by immunoSEQ multiplex PCR. The sample consists of 200,000 to 250,000 clones, under 85% of them appearing once. Material for sequencing was PBMCs or T cells enriched from blood (not recorded which). The origin of the receptors is a man aged 55 to 70 who had recovered from COVID-19.

J is TRBJ2-1 and V is TRBV6-2 or TRBV6-3; 9 bases fit TRBD1. Per the germline V gene, CDR1 is MNHEY and CDR2 is SVGEGT. There are 15 residues in the CDR3. The trim removed 5 bases at V and 8 bases at J, leaving 10 bases unmatched. CDR3 DNA sequence: TGTGCCAGCAGTCCCGGGACAGGGATGATCTATGAGCAGTTCTTC. This encodes CASSPGTGMIYEQFF.

A word on this clone: Other DNA sequences from this sample encode an identical CDR3 as well. The chain combines TRBV4-3 with TRBJ1-2, with D hard to call. This CDR3 has 15 residues. Germline lookup yields CDR1 LGHNA and CDR2 YSLEER. The germline V and J ends were trimmed by 0 bases and 3 bases, with 11 bases remaining between them. The CDR3 region is CASSQDPGSDYGYTF. CDR3 in DNA: TGCGCCAGCAGCCAAGATCCAGGTTCAGACTATGGCTACACCTTC.

CDR3 in amino acids: CASSLGGQGKAGYTF. Written as DNA, the CDR3 is TGTGCCAGCAGCTTGGGCGGACAGGGGAAGGCTGGCTACACCTTC. The genes are TRBV7-8 and TRBJ1-2; 9 positions match TRBD1. The CDR3 consists of 15 residues. With 3 bases clipped from V and 7 bases from J, the junction kept 9 bases outside the gene matches. CDR1 and CDR2 (germline): SGHVS, FQNEAQ.

The J gene is TRBJ2-3, the V gene TRBV11-3, with 9 nucleotides matching TRBD2. Germline CDR1 SGHNT, CDR2 YENEEA. The trim removed 4 bases at V and 5 bases at J, leaving 10 bases unmatched. The CDR3 length is 16 residues. DNA for the CDR3: TGTGCCAGCAGCTCCTTAGCGGGGGCCCCGCGAGATACGCAGTATTTT. It codes for CASSSLAGAPRDTQYF.

The chain carries TRBV7-3 and TRBJ1-1; 9 bases are shared with TRBD1. This CDR3 comprises 15 residues. Trimming took 4 bases from V and 5 from J; bases not matched to a gene: 8. Germline assignment: CDR1 SGHTA and CDR2 FQGTGA. CDR3 DNA: TGTGCCAGCAGCTCAACAGGGGGCCGGGGGACTGAAGCTTTCTTT. Translating it yields CASSSTGGRGTEAFF.

The genes are TRBV5-8 and TRBJ2-5; TRBD1 matches at 8 bases. Per the germline V gene, CDR1 is SGHTS and CDR2 is YDEGEE. Trimming removed 6 bases from V and 5 bases from J; junction bases left unmatched: 12. The CDR3 consists of 15 residues. CDR3 coding DNA: TGTGCCAGCACCCCAGGGGGCAAAAGGACGGAGACCCAGTACTTC. Amino acids: CASTPGGKRTETQYF.

The chain is built from TRBV12-3 or TRBV12-4 and TRBJ1-2, with 10 positions matching TRBD1. The V gene end was trimmed by 1 base and the J gene end by 8 bases; junction bases not matched to a gene: 1. The CDR3 contains 13 residues. The CDR3 loop reads CASSLGQGAGYTF. For the CDR3, the DNA is TGTGCCAGCAGTTTAGGACAGGGGGCGGGCTACACCTTC.

The chain carries TRBV4-3 and TRBJ1-1; no definite D call. Trimming removed 2 bases at V and 1 base at J, with 5 bases between. In germline, CDR1 is LGHNA, CDR2 YSLEER. There are 13 residues in the CDR3. DNA of the CDR3: TGCGCCAGCAGCCAAAACGGGAACACTGAAGCTTTCTTT. This gives the protein CASSQNGNTEAFF.